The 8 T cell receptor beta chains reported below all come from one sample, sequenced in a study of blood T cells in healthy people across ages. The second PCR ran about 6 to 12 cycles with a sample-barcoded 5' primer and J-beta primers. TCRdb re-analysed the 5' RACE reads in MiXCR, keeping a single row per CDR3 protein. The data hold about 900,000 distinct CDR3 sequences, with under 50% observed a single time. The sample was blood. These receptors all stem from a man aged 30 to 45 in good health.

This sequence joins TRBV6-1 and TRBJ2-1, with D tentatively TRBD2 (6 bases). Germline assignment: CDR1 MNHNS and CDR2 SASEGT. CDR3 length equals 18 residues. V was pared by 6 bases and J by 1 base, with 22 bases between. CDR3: CASSAGPLADSSYNEQFF. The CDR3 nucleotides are TGTGCCAGCAGCGCGGGGCCCTTAGCGGATTCTTCCTACAATGAGCAGTTCTTC.

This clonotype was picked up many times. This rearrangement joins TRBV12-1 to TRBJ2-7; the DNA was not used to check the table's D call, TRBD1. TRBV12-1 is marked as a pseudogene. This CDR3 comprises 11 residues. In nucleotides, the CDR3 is TGTGCCAGCATGGGCGCTCCGGAGCAGTACTTC. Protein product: CASMGAPEQYF.

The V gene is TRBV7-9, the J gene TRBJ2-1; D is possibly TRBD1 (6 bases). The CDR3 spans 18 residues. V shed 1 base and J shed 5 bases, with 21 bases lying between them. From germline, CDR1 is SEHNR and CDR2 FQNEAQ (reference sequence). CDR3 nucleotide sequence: TGTGCCAGCAGCTTAGATGGCAACAGGGTGTCATGGGACAATGAGCAGTTCTTC. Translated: CASSLDGNRVSWDNEQFF.

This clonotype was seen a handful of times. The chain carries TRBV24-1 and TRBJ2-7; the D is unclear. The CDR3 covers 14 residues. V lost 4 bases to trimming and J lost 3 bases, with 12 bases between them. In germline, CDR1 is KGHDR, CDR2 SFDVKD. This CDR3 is CATSDPKTGYEQYF. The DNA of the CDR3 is TGTGCCACCAGTGACCCAAAGACGGGCTACGAGCAGTACTTC.

This CDR3 reads CASSFGLEASLETQYF. CDR3 nucleotide sequence: TGTGCCAGCAGCTTCGGACTAGAGGCCTCCCTGGAGACCCAGTACTTC. This chain links TRBV7-2 with TRBJ2-5, with 7 bases identical to TRBD2. J gave up 5 bases and V 3 bases, and 12 bases lay outside the gene matches. Germline loops: CDR1 SGHTA, CDR2 FQGNSA. The CDR3 covers 16 residues.

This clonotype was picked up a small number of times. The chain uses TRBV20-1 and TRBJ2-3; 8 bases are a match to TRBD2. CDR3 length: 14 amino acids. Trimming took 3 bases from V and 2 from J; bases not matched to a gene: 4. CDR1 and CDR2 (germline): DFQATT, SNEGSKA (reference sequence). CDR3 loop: CSARSGGPTDTQYF. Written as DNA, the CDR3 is TGCAGTGCTAGGAGCGGGGGCCCCACAGATACGCAGTATTTT.

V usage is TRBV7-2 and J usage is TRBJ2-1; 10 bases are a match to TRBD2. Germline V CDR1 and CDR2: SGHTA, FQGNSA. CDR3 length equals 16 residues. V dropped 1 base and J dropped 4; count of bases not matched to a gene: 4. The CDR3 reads CASSLGGSGRYNEQFF. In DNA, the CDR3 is TGTGCCAGCAGCTTAGGTGGTAGCGGGAGGTACAATGAGCAGTTCTTC.

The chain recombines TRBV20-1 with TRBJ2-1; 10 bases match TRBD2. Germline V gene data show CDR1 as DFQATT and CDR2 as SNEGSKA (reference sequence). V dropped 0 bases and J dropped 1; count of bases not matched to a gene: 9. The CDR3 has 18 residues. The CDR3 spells CSARDVSLAGESYNEQFF. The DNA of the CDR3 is TGCAGTGCTAGAGATGTGTCGCTAGCGGGGGAGTCCTACAATGAGCAGTTCTTC.